One and the same sample provided the 5 T cell receptor beta chains below, sequenced in a study of blood T cell repertoires in COVID-19. Some clones are missing from TCRdb's copy, which holds only in-frame ones; the method was immunoSEQ multiplex PCR. The sample holds around 58,000 clones, about 88% seen once. Source material: peripheral blood. These receptor sequences come from a human donor in a cohort sampled during active COVID-19.

The CDR3 DNA follows: TGCGCCAGCAGTGACAGGGGAAACGGCTACACCTTC. This sequence encodes CASSDRGNGYTF. J is TRBJ1-2 and V is TRBV10-2; possible D gene TRBD1, 6 bases. The CDR3 is made up of 12 amino acids. The germline gives CDR1 WSHSY, CDR2 SAAADI. V was trimmed by 3 bases and J by 8 bases, leaving 10 bases between them.

CDR3 nucleotide sequence: TGTGCCAGCAGTACGGAGGGTTGGGAAAAACTGTTTTTT. This translates into CASSTEGWEKLFF. The genes are TRBV6-5 and TRBJ1-4; D ambiguous. The length of the CDR3 is 13 residues. The ends were cut back, 5 bases at V and 8 bases at J, with 12 bases in the middle. Per germline, CDR1 MNHEY and CDR2 SVGAGI.

This sequence joins TRBV29-1 and TRBJ1-2, with 9 bases matching TRBD1. The CDR3 covers 13 residues. Germline V gives CDR1 SQVTM, CDR2 ANQGSEA. Germline trimming cut 5 bases from V and 4 bases from J; bases unmatched to any gene: 5. The CDR3 bases are TGCAGCGTTAGGGACAGGGTCGGCTATGGCTACACCTTC. Amino acid sequence: CSVRDRVGYGYTF.

The rearrangement joins TRBV6-2 or TRBV6-3 to TRBJ1-2, with 9 bases identical to TRBD1. The CDR3 length is 17 residues. The V segment lost 2 bases and the J segment 2 bases; nucleotides outside the gene matches: 9. Germline V lookup: CDR1 MNHEY, CDR2 SVGEGT. CDR3 sequence reads: CASSYRPLGTGNYGYTF. In DNA, the CDR3 is TGTGCCAGCAGTTACCGGCCCCTCGGGACAGGGAACTATGGCTACACCTTC.

This chain connects TRBV6-5 to TRBJ1-5, with D uncertain. The V and J ends lost 2 bases and 1 base respectively, with 3 bases between them. The CDR3 consists of 13 residues. Germline V gene sequence: CDR1 MNHEY, CDR2 SVGAGI. The CDR3 nucleotides read TGTGCCAGCAGTTACAGCAGCAATCAGCCCCAGCATTTT. This translates into CASSYSSNQPQHF.